The sequence of this TCR beta chain was determined in a study of identifying expanded T cells in peripheral blood. General observations from the study: Roughly 1.2 clones differed between technical replicates, versus about 15 and 19 over time. Two-week clone count variance significantly increased as total template count grew.

Profiled with immunoSEQ multiplex PCR; TCRdb holds only in-frame clones, not every one. The sample shows approximately 120,000 clones, roughly nine tenths of them seen only once. In the case of this clone: The antigen is undetermined.

Germline V gives CDR1 SGHRS, CDR2 YFSETQ. This CDR3 has 13 residues. V dropped 4 bases and J dropped 6; count of bases not matched to a gene: 4. The genes are TRBV5-1 and TRBJ2-1, with 7 bases fitting TRBD1. The source is a person aged 18 to 69 in good health. What was sequenced was blood. The DNA of the CDR3 is TGCGCCAGCAGCCAGGGACAGCTCAATGAGCAGTTCTTC. Its protein product is CASSQGQLNEQFF.